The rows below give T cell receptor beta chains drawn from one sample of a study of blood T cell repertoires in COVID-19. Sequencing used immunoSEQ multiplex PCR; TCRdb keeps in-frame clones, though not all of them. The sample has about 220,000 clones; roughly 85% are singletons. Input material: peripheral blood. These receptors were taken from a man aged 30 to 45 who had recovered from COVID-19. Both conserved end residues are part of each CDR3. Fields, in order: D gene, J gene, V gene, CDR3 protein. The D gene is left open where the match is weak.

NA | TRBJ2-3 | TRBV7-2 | CASSEGHSTDTQYF
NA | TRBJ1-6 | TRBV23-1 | CASIHCPGSPLHF
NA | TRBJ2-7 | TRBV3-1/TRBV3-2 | CASSPHRTLTYEQYF
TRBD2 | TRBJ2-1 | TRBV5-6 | CASRIGLAGYNEQFF
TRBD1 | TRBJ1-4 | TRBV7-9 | CASSFRGVNEKLFF
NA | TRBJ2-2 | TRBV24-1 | CATSDQTNTGELFF
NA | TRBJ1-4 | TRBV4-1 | CASSRPLREGDEKLFF
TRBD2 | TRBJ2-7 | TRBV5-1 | CASSLALLAGVSSYEQYF
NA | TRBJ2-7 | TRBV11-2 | CASSLFSYEQYF
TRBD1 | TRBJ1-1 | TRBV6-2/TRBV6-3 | CASSYLTTGGLAFF
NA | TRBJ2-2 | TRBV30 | CAWIPMGSGELFF
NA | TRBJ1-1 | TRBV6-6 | CASSYPQNTEAFF
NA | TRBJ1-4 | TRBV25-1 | CASSEFGQTKVFF
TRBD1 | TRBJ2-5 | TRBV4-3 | CASSPIDRDQETQYF
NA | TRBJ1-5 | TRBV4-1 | CASSQDRDTYQPQHF
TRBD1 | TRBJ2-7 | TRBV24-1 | CATSDPPGQGLYEQYF
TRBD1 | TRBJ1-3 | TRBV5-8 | CASSLTGTGWNTIYF
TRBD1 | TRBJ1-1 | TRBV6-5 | CASSRTGVMNTEAFF
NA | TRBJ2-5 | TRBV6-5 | CASSYSSYQETQYF
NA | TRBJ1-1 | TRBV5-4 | CASSLVRMAANTEAFF
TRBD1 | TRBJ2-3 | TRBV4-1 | CASSQAPGTGGTDTQYF
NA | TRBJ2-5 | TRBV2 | CASTLRPGGQETQYF
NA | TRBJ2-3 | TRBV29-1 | CSASGGRSTDTQYF
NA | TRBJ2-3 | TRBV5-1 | CASSFGSAISGTDTQYF
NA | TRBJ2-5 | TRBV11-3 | CASSSRRGQWETQYF
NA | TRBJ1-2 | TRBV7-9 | CASSSTEGPSGYTF
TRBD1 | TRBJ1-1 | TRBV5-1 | CASSTEGQGSTEAFF
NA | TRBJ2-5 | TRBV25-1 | CASSPIRGQETQYF
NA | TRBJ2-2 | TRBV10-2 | CASRGGPTGELFF
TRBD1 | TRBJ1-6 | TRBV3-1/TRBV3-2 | CASSPTGAQYNSPLHF
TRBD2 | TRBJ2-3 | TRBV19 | CASSIRILMSGVTQYF